A selection of T cell receptor beta chains follows, all from one sample in a study of T cell repertoires in cytomegalovirus infection. TCRdb used MiXCR to reprocess the reads, holding one entry per CDR3 protein. The data hold fewer than 250,000 distinct CDR3 sequences, with 9% to 15% observed a single time. The sample consisted of PBMCs. The receptors were gathered from a human donor in good health (CMV status not recorded). Some clones in this sample may be carry-over from other donors' samples. CDR3s include the opening cysteine and the closing phenylalanine or tryptophan. The D gene is left open where the match is weak. Where a row states a size, it is once, few, many or the class of an expanded clone; other rows omit it.

d_gene,v_gene,abundance,j_gene,len,CDR3nt,CDR3aa
TRBD2,TRBV7-2,many,TRBJ2-3,14,TGTGCCAGCAGGCCAGCGGGAGGAACAGATACGCAGTATTTT,CASRPAGGTDTQYF
-,TRBV7-2,many,TRBJ1-4,14,TGTGCCAGCGGCCTGCAAAGGGAGAATGAAAAACTGTTTTTT,CASGLQRENEKLFF
-,TRBV28,few,TRBJ2-7,12,TGTGCCAGCACCCACAGCTCCGGCGAGCAGTACTTC,CASTHSSGEQYF
TRBD2,TRBV20-1,-,TRBJ2-5,16,TGCAGTGCTAGGTTTCCAGCGGGAGGGCCAAGGGAGACCCAGTACTTC,CSARFPAGGPRETQYF
TRBD1,TRBV30,-,TRBJ2-1,17,TGTGCCTGGGGATCCCTACAGGGGGCAGCGCTCGAGAATGAGCAGTTCTTC,CAWGSLQGAALENEQFF
-,TRBV7-6,few,TRBJ1-5,14,TGTGCCAGCAGCATAGGGGGGCTCGGTCAGCCCCAGCATTTT,CASSIGGLGQPQHF
-,TRBV14,many,TRBJ1-2,14,TGTGCCAGCAGCCAAGACAGCCCCGGTATGGGCTACACCTTC,CASSQDSPGMGYTF
-,TRBV7-2,many,TRBJ1-4,14,TGTGCCAGCAGCCCGGACAGTACTAATGAAAAACTGTTTTTT,CASSPDSTNEKLFF
TRBD1,TRBV12-3/TRBV12-4,many,TRBJ1-2,16,TGTGCCAGCAGTCACGCCGGGGACAGACATAACTATGGCTACACCTTC,CASSHAGDRHNYGYTF
-,TRBV23-1,-,TRBJ2-7,17,TGCGCCAGCAGTCAATCGAGGACGGCAGGGGCTGCCTACGAGCAGTACTTC,CASSQSRTAGAAYEQYF
TRBD1,TRBV10-3,once,TRBJ2-2,15,TGTGCCATCAGTGAGATTACAGGGGAAACCGGGGAGCTGTTTTTT,CAISEITGETGELFF
-,TRBV6-2/TRBV6-3,many,TRBJ1-1,13,TGTGCCAGCAGTTACAGATCGAACACTGAAGCTTTCTTT,CASSYRSNTEAFF
-,TRBV7-2,many,TRBJ1-5,12,TGTGCCAGCAGCTTAACAGATCAGCCCCAGCATTTT,CASSLTDQPQHF
-,TRBV11-2,-,TRBJ1-1,14,TGTGCCAGCAGCTTAGACTGGGCGAAGGGTGAAGCTTTCTTT,CASSLDWAKGEAFF
-,TRBV24-1,few,TRBJ1-2,13,TGTGCCACCAGTGCCTCAACACGGGATGGCTACACCTTC,CATSASTRDGYTF
-,TRBV7-2,many,TRBJ2-6,18,TGTGCCAGCAGCTTAATCCAGGGAGTGGGCTCTGGGGCCAACGTCCTGACTTTC,CASSLIQGVGSGANVLTF
TRBD1,TRBV28,-,TRBJ2-5,16,TGTGCCAGCAGCCCTATCAGGGGGCTTACGTCAGAGACCCAGTACTTC,CASSPIRGLTSETQYF
-,TRBV4-3,many,TRBJ2-1,15,TGCGCCAGCAGCCTTGGGCTATCCGAAAACAATGAGCAGTTCTTC,CASSLGLSENNEQFF
-,TRBV19,many,TRBJ2-2,13,TGTGCCAGTAGTAGAAGGGGGTTGAGGGAGCTGTTTTTT,CASSRRGLRELFF
TRBD2,TRBV28,many,TRBJ2-5,15,TGTGCCAGCAGTTTGGCTAGCGGGATGCAAGAGACCCAGTACTTC,CASSLASGMQETQYF
-,TRBV7-2,many,TRBJ2-5,13,TGTGCCAGCAGCCCCGCCCATGGGGAGACCCAGTACTTC,CASSPAHGETQYF
-,TRBV2,many,TRBJ2-6,15,TGTGCCAGCAGAGAGCTAGTTAGTGGGGCCAACGTCCTGACTTTC,CASRELVSGANVLTF